The 21 T cell receptor beta chains below come from one sample, sequenced in a study of T cell repertoires in cytomegalovirus infection. MiXCR was run by TCRdb on the reads, yielding one entry per CDR3 protein. The data show roughly 300,000 distinct CDR3 sequences, with under 30% seen just once and roughly 13% held by the top ten. The sequencing sample was made of PBMCs. The receptors come from a human donor in good health (CMV status not recorded). Some clones in this sample may be carry-over from other donors' samples.

The V gene is TRBV28, the J gene TRBJ1-2; TRBD1 might be the D (6 bases). CDR1 MDHEN and CDR2 SYDVKM come from the germline V gene. Trimming pared 6 bases from V and 4 bases from J, leaving 24 bases between. This CDR3 has 17 residues. The CDR3 is CASSPRDKRGIGYGYTF. CDR3 nucleotides: TGTGCCAGCAGCCCTCGGGACAAGAGGGGTATTGGCTATGGCTACACCTTC.

The chain employs TRBV7-2 and TRBJ1-1; weak D call: TRBD1 (6 bases). The V and J ends lost 5 bases and 5 bases respectively, with 12 bases between them. This CDR3 is 13 amino acids long. Germline CDR1 reads SGHTA; CDR2 reads FQGNSA. The CDR3 DNA is TGTGCCAGCAGCAACAGGGTCGGTACTGAAGCTTTCTTT. Its translation is CASSNRVGTEAFF.

This clonotype was counted many times. The chain carries TRBV5-1 and TRBJ2-7; 8 bases are a match to TRBD1. Germline values: CDR1 SGHRS, CDR2 YFSETQ. With V trimmed by 1 base and J by 3 bases, 9 bases remained unmatched. The CDR3 loop spans 16 amino acids. CDR3: CASSLPARDRSYEQYF. DNA of the CDR3: TGCGCCAGCAGCTTGCCAGCGCGGGACAGGAGCTACGAGCAGTACTTC.

The V and J genes are TRBV6-8 and TRBJ2-1, with D possibly matching TRBD2 (7 bases). Per germline, CDR1 MNHGY and CDR2 SAAAGT. The ends were cut back, 6 bases at V and 7 bases at J, with 25 bases in the middle. The CDR3 length is 17 residues. The CDR3 DNA is TGTGCCAGCAGGGTCGAGGGGGGCGGACTAGTTCGGAATGAGCAGTTCTTC. Its protein product is CASRVEGGGLVRNEQFF.

This clonotype was counted a few times. CDR3 coding DNA: TGTGCCAGCAGCTTGGACTGGGGCTCAACAGATACGCAGTATTTT. Protein: CASSLDWGSTDTQYF. The chain couples TRBV7-2 to TRBJ2-3, with D possibly called TRBD1 or TRBD2 (5 bases each). The CDR3 spans 15 residues. Germline CDR1 SGHTA, CDR2 FQGNSA. V shed 3 bases and J shed 3 bases, with 13 bases lying between them.

This clonotype was detected only a few times. The V and J genes are TRBV28 and TRBJ2-7; 7 bases align to TRBD2. J lost 2 bases, V lost 5 bases, and 0 bases had no gene match. Per the germline V gene, CDR1 is MDHEN and CDR2 is SYDVKM. This CDR3 is built from 12 residues. CDR3 region: CASSGRAYEQYF. As DNA, the CDR3 is TGTGCCAGCAGTGGGAGGGCCTACGAGCAGTACTTC. The whole variable domain, filled in from reference TRBV28 and TRBJ2-7, reads DVKVTQSSRYLVKRTGEKVFLECVQDMDHENMFWYRQDPGLGLRLIYFSYDVKMKEKGDIPEGYSVSREKKERFSLILESASTNQTSMYLCASSGRAYEQYFGPGTRLTVT.

In this sample, this clonotype turned up many times. The chain employs TRBV7-9 and TRBJ2-7, with 11 bases fitting TRBD1. After removal of 5 bases from V and 2 bases from J, the junction contained 2 bases not matched to a gene. CDR3 length: 14 amino acids. In germline, CDR1 is SEHNR, CDR2 FQNEAQ (reference sequence). CDR3 nucleotide sequence: TGTGCCAGCAGCCGGACAGGGGGCACCTACGAGCAGTACTTC. Translated: CASSRTGGTYEQYF.

The chain combines TRBV20-1 with TRBJ2-7; 8 nucleotides match TRBD1. The CDR3 is 14 amino acids. V shed 6 bases and J 5 bases; nucleotides not matched to a gene: 12. In germline, CDR1 is DFQATT, CDR2 SNEGSKA (reference sequence). This CDR3 is CSAPLAPGGHEQYF. The CDR3 DNA follows: TGCAGTGCCCCTCTAGCGCCAGGGGGCCACGAGCAGTACTTC.

This clonotype came up many times. The J gene is TRBJ1-3, the V gene TRBV7-8; 10 nucleotides align to TRBD1. Trimming at V came to 4 bases and at J to 6 bases, leaving 9 bases not matched to a gene. CDR1 and CDR2 from the germline V gene are SGHVS and FQNEAQ. The length of the CDR3 is 16 residues. CDR3 protein: CASSSTGTGVENTIYF. The DNA for the CDR3 is TGTGCCAGCAGCTCAACCGGGACAGGGGTGGAAAACACCATATATTTT.

This sequence joins TRBV7-3 and TRBJ1-5, with a weak D call TRBD1 (6 bases). The CDR3 loop spans 14 amino acids. Germline CDR1 and CDR2: SGHTA and FQGTGA. Trimming left V 4 bases short and J 7 bases short, with 14 bases between. In DNA form, the CDR3 reads TGTGCCAGCAGCTCACAGGGAATTGGGCAGCCCCAGCATTTT. Translating gives CASSSQGIGQPQHF.

The table lists this clonotype with many counts. The chain has TRBV6-1 and TRBJ1-5; D is unresolved. The CDR3 consists of 12 residues. The V end was cut by 10 bases, the J end by 4 bases, with 11 bases between. CDR1 and CDR2 (germline): MNHNS, SASEGT. The chain's CDR3 is CAIQDGNQPQHF. DNA of the CDR3: TGTGCCATCCAGGACGGAAATCAGCCCCAGCATTTT.

The chain links TRBV28 to TRBJ1-1; tentative D call: TRBD1 (6 bases). Trimming removed 6 bases from V and 3 bases from J, with 14 bases in between. The CDR3 totals 14 residues. In germline, CDR1 is MDHEN, CDR2 SYDVKM. CDR3 region: CASRPGHQDTEAFF. The CDR3 bases are TGTGCCAGCAGGCCGGGACACCAGGACACTGAAGCTTTCTTT.

There are a few counts of this clonotype. The V call is TRBV19, the J call TRBJ2-2; 9 nucleotides match TRBD2. In germline, CDR1 is LNHDA, CDR2 SQIVND (reference sequence). J was trimmed by 4 bases and V by 7 bases; bases with no gene match: 10. This CDR3 region has 16 residues. The CDR3 spells CASNQGSGRGTGELFF. In DNA form, the CDR3 reads TGTGCCAGTAATCAGGGTAGCGGGAGAGGCACCGGGGAGCTGTTTTTT.

The chain is built from TRBV28 and TRBJ2-1; 10 nucleotides agree with TRBD2. V was clipped by 5 bases and J by 10 bases; unmatched bases: 14. The CDR3 length is 16 residues. Germline V gene data show CDR1 as MDHEN and CDR2 as SYDVKM. The CDR3 spells CASSPWTSGHLDEQFF. In nucleotides, the CDR3 is TGTGCCAGCAGTCCGTGGACTAGCGGACATCTCGACGAGCAGTTCTTC.

The chain couples TRBV5-1 to TRBJ2-7; tentatively, D is TRBD2 (7 bases). The CDR3 loop spans 15 amino acids. V was pared by 0 bases and J by 0 bases, with 10 bases between. Germline values: CDR1 SGHRS, CDR2 YFSETQ. The CDR3 here is CASSLDGGRSYEQYF. In DNA, the CDR3 is TGCGCCAGCAGCTTGGACGGGGGGCGCTCCTACGAGCAGTACTTC.

This clonotype has just a few counts. The rearrangement uses TRBV19 and TRBJ2-7; possibly TRBD2 for D (5 bases). The length of the CDR3 is 11 residues. Trimming removed 10 bases at V and 4 bases at J, with 11 bases between. CDR1 and CDR2 (germline): LNHDA, SQIVND (reference sequence). CDR3 residues: CANTQRYEQYF. CDR3 bases: TGTGCCAATACTCAGCGGTACGAGCAGTACTTC.

This clonotype was recorded at least ten times. The chain combines TRBV7-2 with TRBJ1-1; tentative D call: TRBD1 (5 bases). The V end was cut by 3 bases, the J end by 7 bases, with 12 bases between. This CDR3 is 13 amino acids long. The V gene's germline CDR1 is SGHTA and CDR2 FQGNSA. CDR3 sequence reads: CASSFTGGGEAFF. CDR3 DNA sequence: TGTGCCAGCAGCTTTACTGGGGGTGGTGAAGCTTTCTTT.

CDR3 nucleotide sequence: TGTGCCAGCACCTGGGACAGCCAAAATTCACCCCTCCACTTT. Its protein is CASTWDSQNSPLHF. This sequence joins TRBV2 and TRBJ1-6; 7 nucleotides line up with TRBD1. Germline loops: CDR1 SNHLY, CDR2 FYNNEI. The CDR3 has 14 residues. With V trimmed by 7 bases and J by 7 bases, 7 bases remained unmatched.

This clonotype was counted between two and nine times. The rearrangement links TRBV7-9 to TRBJ2-7; weak D call: TRBD1 (6 bases). The CDR3 length is 14 residues. The V gene lost 5 bases and the J gene lost 3 bases, with 14 bases spanning the gap. CDR1 is SEHNR and CDR2 is FQNEAQ in the germline V gene (reference sequence). The CDR3 sequence is CASSPWDTFYEQYF. DNA for the CDR3: TGTGCCAGCAGCCCGTGGGACACCTTCTACGAGCAGTACTTC.

This clonotype was picked up a small number of times. The chain carries TRBV27 and TRBJ2-7; D gene unclear. The V end lost 8 bases, the J end lost 0 bases, and 14 bases lay between the germline ends. The CDR3 is 14 amino acids. CDR1 is MNHEY, CDR2 SMNVEV, per germline (reference sequence). In DNA form, the CDR3 reads TGTGCCAGCCGATCGTGGGGAAGCTCCTACGAGCAGTACTTC. This gives the protein CASRSWGSSYEQYF.

Many counts were recorded for this clonotype. This sequence joins TRBV19 and TRBJ1-5; D might be TRBD1 (6 bases). The CDR3 is 13 amino acids. The ends were cut back, 8 bases at V and 7 bases at J, with 15 bases in the middle. Germline V gives CDR1 LNHDA, CDR2 SQIVND (reference sequence). CDR3 sequence reads: CASGAGAGQPQHF. For the CDR3, the DNA is TGTGCCAGTGGGGCGGGGGCCGGACAGCCCCAGCATTTT.